The T cell receptor (beta chain) under discussion was sequenced for a study of cytotoxic CD8 clonotypes in ibrutinib-treated CLL. Study-level information: It was after a median roughly 13 months of treatment, range 6 to 36, that response samples were taken.

Germline V gene sequence: CDR1 MNHEY, CDR2 SVGAGI. Between the trimmed V and J ends, which lost 5 bases and 2 bases, there was a span of 9 bases. The CDR3 is 13 residues long. Only a few counts were recorded for this clone. The repertoire was sequenced with immunoSEQ multiplex PCR; TCRdb's copy has only in-frame clones and lacks some. The sample includes approximately 190,000 clones, around 70% of them seen just once. This sequence originates from a human donor with chronic lymphocytic leukemia. The sample was PBMCs, taken after 12 months of ibrutinib treatment. V and J are TRBV6-5 and TRBJ1-2; no clear D gene. CDR3: CASSDTVNYGYTF. In nucleotides, the CDR3 is TGTGCCAGCAGTGACACAGTAAACTATGGCTACACCTTC.